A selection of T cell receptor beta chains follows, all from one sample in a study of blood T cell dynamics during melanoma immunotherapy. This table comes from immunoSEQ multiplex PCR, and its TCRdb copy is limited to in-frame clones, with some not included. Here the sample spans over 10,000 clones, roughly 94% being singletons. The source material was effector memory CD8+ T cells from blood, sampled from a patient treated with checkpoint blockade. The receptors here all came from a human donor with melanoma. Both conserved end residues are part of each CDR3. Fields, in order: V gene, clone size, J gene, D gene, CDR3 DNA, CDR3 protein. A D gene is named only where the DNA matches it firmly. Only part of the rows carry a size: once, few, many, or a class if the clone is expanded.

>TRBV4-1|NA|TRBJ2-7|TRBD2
TGCGCCAGCAGCCAAGTCGTGGGGCTAGCGGTTGCCTACGAGCAGTACTTC
CASSQVVGLAVAYEQYF
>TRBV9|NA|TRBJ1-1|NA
TGTGCCAGCAGCGTAGATCTGTTGAACACTGAAGCTTTCTTT
CASSVDLLNTEAFF
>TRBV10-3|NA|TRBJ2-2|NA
TGTGCCATCAGTGACCCGGGCCGTATAGGTCCCGGGGAGCTGTTTTTT
CAISDPGRIGPGELFF
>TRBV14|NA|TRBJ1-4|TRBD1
TGTGCCAGCAGCCAAGCCGCCTCCGTCAGGGGGCAGATTGAAAAACTGTTTTTT
CASSQAASVRGQIEKLFF
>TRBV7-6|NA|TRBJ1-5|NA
TGTGCCAGCAGCTTAGGAGGGGTTGGTCAGCCCCAGCATTTT
CASSLGGVGQPQHF
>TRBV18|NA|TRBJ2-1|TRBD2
TGTGCCAGCTCACCATACGGGGGGAATAACAATGAGCAGTTCTTC
CASSPYGGNNNEQFF
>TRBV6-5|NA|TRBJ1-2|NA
TGTGCCAGCAGTTACTCCGGGAGTGTGGGAGGCTACACCTTC
CASSYSGSVGGYTF
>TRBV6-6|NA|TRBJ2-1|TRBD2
TGTGCCAGCAGTCCCACAGCGGGAGGGTTTCACAATGAGCAGTTCTTC
CASSPTAGGFHNEQFF
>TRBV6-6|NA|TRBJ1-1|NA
TGTGCCAGCAGTTATGTGGGGGGGACTGAAGCTTTCTTT
CASSYVGGTEAFF
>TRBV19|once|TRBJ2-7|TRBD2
TGTGCCAGTAGTATAGGGGCTAGCGGGACTTTCTACGAGCAGTACTTC
CASSIGASGTFYEQYF
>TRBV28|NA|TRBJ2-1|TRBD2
TGTGCCAGCAGTTTATCACCGGGACTAGCGGCCTACAATGAGCAGTTCTTC
CASSLSPGLAAYNEQFF
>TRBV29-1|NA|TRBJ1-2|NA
TGCAGCGTTGATGGGGGATACTATGGCTACACCTTC
CSVDGGYYGYTF
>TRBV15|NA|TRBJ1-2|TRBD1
TGTGCCACCAGCGGATTCACGATGGGGCTAGACAGGGCCACCAACTATGGCTACACCTTC
CATSGFTMGLDRATNYGYTF
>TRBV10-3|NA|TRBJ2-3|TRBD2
TGTGCCATCTCGGCGGGAGACACAGATACGCAGTATTTT
CAISAGDTDTQYF
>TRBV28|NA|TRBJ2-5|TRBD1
TGTGCCAGCAGTCCCGGGACAGGCATTGAAGAGACCCAGTACTTC
CASSPGTGIEETQYF
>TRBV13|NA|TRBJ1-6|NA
TGTGCCAGCAGCTTAGTGGGACCCGAGGACAATTCACCCCTCCACTTT
CASSLVGPEDNSPLHF
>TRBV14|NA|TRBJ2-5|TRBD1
TGTGCCAGCAGCCAACCCGGGACAGGGAGGATCGAGACCCAGTACTTC
CASSQPGTGRIETQYF
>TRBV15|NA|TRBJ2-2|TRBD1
TGTGCCACCAGCAGAGGAGGGACAGGGCCCACCGGGGAGCTGTTTTTT
CATSRGGTGPTGELFF
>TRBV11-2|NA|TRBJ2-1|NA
TGTGCCAGCAGCTTAAACATGGTCTACAATGAGCAGTTCTTC
CASSLNMVYNEQFF
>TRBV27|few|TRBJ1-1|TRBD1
TGTGCCAGCAGTTTACACAGGGGCTCAAACACTGAAGCTTTCTTT
CASSLHRGSNTEAFF
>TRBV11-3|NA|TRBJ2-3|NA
TGTGCCAGCAGCTTAGGTCTCCAGGGCGGCACAGATACGCAGTATTTT
CASSLGLQGGTDTQYF
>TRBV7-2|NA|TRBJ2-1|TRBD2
TGTGCCAGCAGCGACGGACTAGGAGCCTACAATGAGCAGTTCTTC
CASSDGLGAYNEQFF
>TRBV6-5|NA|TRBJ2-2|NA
TGTGCCAGCAGAAGAAGGGCGGTGAACACCGGGGAGCTGTTTTTT
CASRRRAVNTGELFF
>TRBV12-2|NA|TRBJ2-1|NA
TGTGCAAGGGTCAATGAGCAGTTCTTC
CARVNEQFF
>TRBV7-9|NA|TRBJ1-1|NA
TGTGCCAGCAGCTTAGCGCCCCGACAGTTGAACACTGAAGCTTTCTTT
CASSLAPRQLNTEAFF
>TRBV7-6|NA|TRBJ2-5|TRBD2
TGTGCCAGCAGCTCCCCGACTAGCGGGAGGGCCCATGAGACCCAGTACTTC
CASSSPTSGRAHETQYF